What follows are 15 T cell receptor beta chains derived from one specimen sequenced in a study of shared T cell receptors in the human thymus. Here immunoSEQ multiplex PCR was the method, and the copy in TCRdb shows in-frame clones only, minus some. The table has hundreds of thousands of clones, roughly 86% seen once. A further study also used this sample, focusing on human thymus T cells.

The specimen sequenced was thymocytes. These TCRs come from a boy under two years old with a congenital heart defect.

This clone has only a few counts. The rearrangement uses TRBV19 and TRBJ2-7, with D possibly TRBD1 on 6 matching bases. V was cut by 5 bases and J by 5 bases, with 10 bases left in between. Germline-derived CDR1 and CDR2 are LNHDA and SQIVND (reference sequence). This CDR3 contains 12 residues. The chain's CDR3 is CASSPNRDEQYF. CDR3 sequence (DNA): TGTGCCAGTAGTCCAAACAGGGACGAGCAGTACTTC.

This chain connects TRBV30 to TRBJ2-7; 8 nucleotides line up with TRBD1. Unmatched junction bases numbered 5, after V lost 2 bases and J lost 5 bases. Germline CDR1 is GTSNPN and CDR2 is SVGIG (reference sequence). The CDR3 is 13 residues long. DNA for the CDR3: TGTGCCTGGAGTCACAGGGGGTTCGACGAGCAGTACTTC. Its translation: CAWSHRGFDEQYF.

This chain links TRBV30 with TRBJ2-2, with D maybe TRBD1 (6 bases). V was pared by 7 bases and J by 5 bases, with 14 bases between. Germline V CDR1 and CDR2: GTSNPN, SVGIG (reference sequence). CDR3 size: 13 residues. CDR3: CAFDRRLTGELFF. CDR3 coding DNA: TGTGCCTTTGACAGGCGCTTGACCGGGGAGCTGTTTTTT.

The CDR3, as DNA: TGTGCCAGCAGTTTACGGGCTAACGGGACTAGTTTGGACGAGCAGTACTTC. Protein product: CASSLRANGTSLDEQYF. The chain joins TRBV28 to TRBJ2-7; TRBD2 agrees at 8 bases. Per germline, CDR1 MDHEN and CDR2 SYDVKM. Trimming cost V 2 bases and J 5 bases; bases outside gene matches: 14. This CDR3 is 17 amino acids long. Looking up the rest from reference TRBV28 and TRBJ2-7 gives the full variable domain: DVKVTQSSRYLVKRTGEKVFLECVQDMDHENMFWYRQDPGLGLRLIYFSYDVKMKEKGDIPEGYSVSREKKERFSLILESASTNQTSMYLCASSLRANGTSLDEQYFGPGTRLTVT.

The rearrangement links TRBV5-4 to TRBJ2-7; TRBD1 aligns across 8 bases. The ends lost 4 bases at V and 2 bases at J; junction bases unmatched: 5. Germline CDR1 and CDR2: SGHNT and YYREEE (reference sequence). The length of the CDR3 is 14 residues. The chain's CDR3 is CASSGQGSPYEQYF. The CDR3 region has the DNA TGTGCCAGCAGCGGACAGGGCTCTCCCTACGAGCAGTACTTC.

The chain uses TRBV20-1 and TRBJ2-1; D unresolved. This CDR3 has 11 residues. Per germline, CDR1 DFQATT and CDR2 SNEGSKA (reference sequence). The V end lost 0 bases, the J end lost 9 bases, and 6 bases lay between the germline ends. In DNA form, the CDR3 reads TGCAGTGCTAGAGAGCCTAGTGAGCAGTTCTTC. Protein: CSAREPSEQFF.

Notes on this clone: One junction end does not reproduce the germline sequence, and a read error may be involved. This chain links TRBV4-2 with TRBJ1-2; 7 bases fit TRBD1. The CDR3 is 13 amino acids. The germline gives CDR1 LGHNA, CDR2 YNFKEQ. This CDR3 is CASSKDRVYGYTF. The CDR3 nucleotides are TGTGCCAGCAGCAAAGACAGGGTCTATGGCTACACCTTC.

The chain has TRBV30 and TRBJ1-5; TRBD1 matches at 8 bases. The germline V gene has CDR1 GTSNPN and CDR2 SVGIG (reference sequence). CDR3 length: 14 amino acids. The trim removed 4 bases at V and 6 bases at J, leaving 8 bases unmatched. The CDR3 coding sequence is TGTGCCTGGACCAGACAGGGGAGGACTCAGCCCCAGCATTTT. Amino acids: CAWTRQGRTQPQHF.

V gene TRBV6-1 combines with J gene TRBJ1-4; 9 nucleotides match TRBD1. The CDR3 is 14 residues long. V trimming: 2 bases; J trimming: 8 bases; junction bases outside the gene matches: 3. CDR1 is MNHNS, CDR2 SASEGT, per germline. CDR3 amino acids: CASSEFTGGEKLFF. Written as DNA, the CDR3 is TGTGCCAGCAGTGAATTTACAGGGGGCGAAAAACTGTTTTTT.

The chain is built from TRBV6-6 and TRBJ2-7; 9 bases agree with TRBD1. The CDR3 runs to 16 residues. CDR1 and CDR2 from the germline V gene are MNHNY and SVGAGI (reference sequence). V lost 2 bases and J lost 6; bases outside the gene matches: 11. The CDR3 here is CASSYRPGQGLGEQYF. CDR3 nucleotide sequence: TGTGCCAGCAGTTACAGACCGGGACAGGGTTTAGGCGAGCAGTACTTC.

This clone was seen only once. The rearrangement joins TRBV11-2 to TRBJ1-2, with D perhaps matching TRBD1 (6 bases). The CDR3 spans 14 residues. Germline CDR1 and CDR2: SGHAT and FQNNGV. The V end was cut by 6 bases, the J end by 3 bases, with 14 bases between. The DNA of the CDR3 is TGTGCCAGCAGTGACAGGAGGCTGGACTATGGCTACACCTTC. Protein: CASSDRRLDYGYTF.

This clone was detected once. The chain recombines TRBV5-1 with TRBJ2-3; TRBD2 aligns across 13 bases. Looked up from germline, CDR1 is SGHRS and CDR2 is YFSETQ. CDR3 length: 17 amino acids. V lost 3 bases and J lost 2; bases outside the gene matches: 6. In DNA form, the CDR3 reads TGCGCCAGCAGCTCAACCGGGACTAGCGGGGCCACAGATACGCAGTATTTT. Translated, it gives CASSSTGTSGATDTQYF.

The V and J genes are TRBV4-3 and TRBJ2-1, with D possibly TRBD2 on 5 matching bases. Germline CDR1 and CDR2: LGHNA and YSLEER. This CDR3 contains 16 residues. Trimming pared 1 base from V and 2 bases from J, leaving 12 bases between. The CDR3 DNA reads TGCGCCAGCAGCCAAGCGGACTCCAGCCCCTACAATGAGCAGTTCTTC. Residues: CASSQADSSPYNEQFF.

The CDR3 is CASSQGTAGDYSPLHF. DNA of the CDR3: TGTGCCAGCAGCCAAGGGACCGCGGGAGACTATTCACCCCTCCACTTT. This rearrangement joins TRBV14 to TRBJ1-6; D is undetermined. In germline, CDR1 is SGHDN, CDR2 FVKESK. V gave up 1 base and J gave up 8 bases, with 15 bases separating them. The CDR3 covers 16 residues.

This clone was seen only once. The rearrangement links TRBV27 to TRBJ1-2; a weak D match, TRBD1 (5 bases). The length of the CDR3 is 15 residues. CDR1 is MNHEY and CDR2 is SMNVEV in the germline V gene (reference sequence). Trimming took off 4 bases at V and 4 bases at J, with 16 bases between the two ends. The CDR3 DNA reads TGTGCCAGCAGTTCGCCTGGGGCCGCCCCCTATGGCTACACCTTC. As protein: CASSSPGAAPYGYTF.